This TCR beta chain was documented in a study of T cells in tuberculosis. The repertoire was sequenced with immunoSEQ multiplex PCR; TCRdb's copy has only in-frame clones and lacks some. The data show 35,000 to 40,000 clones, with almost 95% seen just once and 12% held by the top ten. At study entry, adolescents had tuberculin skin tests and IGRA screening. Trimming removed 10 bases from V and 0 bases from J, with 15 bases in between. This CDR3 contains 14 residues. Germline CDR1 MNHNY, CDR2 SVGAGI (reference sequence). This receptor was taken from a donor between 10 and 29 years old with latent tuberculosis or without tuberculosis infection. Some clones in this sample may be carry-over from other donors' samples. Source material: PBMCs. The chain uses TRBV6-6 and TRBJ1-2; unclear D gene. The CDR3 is CAIRPEFTNYGYTF. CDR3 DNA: TGTGCCATAAGGCCGGAGTTTACTAACTATGGCTACACCTTC.